The entry below describes one TCR beta chain. Antigen: not known. This entry comes from a study of Graves' ophthalmopathy and Graves' hyperthyroidism. Study observations and caveats: Blood was where most expanded thyroid clonotypes above 0.001 frequency also turned up.

Germline-derived CDR1 and CDR2 are DFQATT and SNEGSKA (reference sequence). The CDR3 runs 16 residues. With V trimmed by 3 bases and J by 2 bases, 7 bases remained unmatched. Pregnant or lactating patients and those with other autoimmune diseases or uncontrolled infections were excluded. Amplification from RNA transcripts yielded the TCR beta CDR3 regions. Following a first-round RT-PCR that used HTBI primers, a second-round multiplex PCR was carried out. MiXCR was run by TCRdb on the multiplex PCR reads, yielding one entry per CDR3 protein. The sample shows 900,000 to 1,200,000 distinct CDR3 sequences, less than 45% of them seen only once.

The genes are TRBV20-1 and TRBJ2-7; TRBD2 aligns across 13 bases. The specimen was peripheral blood or thyroid tissue (not recorded which). This receptor was taken from an adult man with Graves' hyperthyroidism. The CDR3 DNA reads TGCAGTGCTAGTGAACTAGCGGGAGGGCCTCCCTACGAGCAGTACTTC. It codes for CSASELAGGPPYEQYF.